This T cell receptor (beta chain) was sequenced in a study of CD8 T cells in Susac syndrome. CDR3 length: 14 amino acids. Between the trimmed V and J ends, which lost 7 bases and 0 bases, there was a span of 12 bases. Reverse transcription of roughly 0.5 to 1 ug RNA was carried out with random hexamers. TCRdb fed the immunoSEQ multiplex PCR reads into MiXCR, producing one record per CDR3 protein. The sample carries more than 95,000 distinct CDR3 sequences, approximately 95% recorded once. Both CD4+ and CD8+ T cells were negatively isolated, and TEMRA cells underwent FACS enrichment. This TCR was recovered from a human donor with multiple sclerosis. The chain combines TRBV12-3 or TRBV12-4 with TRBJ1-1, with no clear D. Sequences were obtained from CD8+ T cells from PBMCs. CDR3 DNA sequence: TGTGCCAGCATAAACAGCGCGGTGAACACTGAAGCTTTCTTT. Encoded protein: CASINSAVNTEAFF.